The present entry profiles one T cell receptor beta chain with its context. As yet, its antigen is unknown. The entry originates in a study of OX40 agonist ivuxolimab in advanced cancers. Points from the study as a whole: Researchers did not establish what antigens the expanded peripheral T cells target. Expansion of clones was among the lowest in partial responders at 0.1-3.0 mg/kg.

Sequencing used immunoSEQ multiplex PCR; TCRdb keeps in-frame clones, though not all of them. The sample includes tens of thousands of clones, approximately 80% of them seen just once. Germline assignment: CDR1 GTSNPN and CDR2 SVGIG (reference sequence). V was pared by 1 base and J by 3 bases, with 11 bases between. The CDR3 covers 14 residues. The source material was CD4+ or CD8+ T cells sorted from blood, sampled in a trial of the OX40 agonist ivuxolimab. This chain links TRBV30 with TRBJ2-3; D may be TRBD1 or TRBD2 (6 bases each). The receptor's source is an adult with an advanced solid tumor such as melanoma, head and neck, liver or kidney cancer. The CDR3 sequence: CAWSGGALTDTQYF. In nucleotides, the CDR3 is TGTGCCTGGAGTGGGGGGGCGCTGACAGATACGCAGTATTTT.